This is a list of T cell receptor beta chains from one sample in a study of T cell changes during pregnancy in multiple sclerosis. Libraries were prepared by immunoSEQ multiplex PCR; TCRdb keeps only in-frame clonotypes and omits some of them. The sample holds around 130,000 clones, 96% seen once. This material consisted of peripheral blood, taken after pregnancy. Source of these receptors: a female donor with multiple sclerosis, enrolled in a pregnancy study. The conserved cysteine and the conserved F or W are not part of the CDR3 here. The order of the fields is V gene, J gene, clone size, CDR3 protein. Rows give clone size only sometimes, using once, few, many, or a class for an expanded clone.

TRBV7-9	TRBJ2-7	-	ASSLKTGNGYEQY
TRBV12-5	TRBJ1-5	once	ASGLVRGQPQH
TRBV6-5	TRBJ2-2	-	ASSPSLLTGELF
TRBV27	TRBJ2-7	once	ASSKGLTTYYEQY
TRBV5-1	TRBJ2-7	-	ASSLVPGIEQY
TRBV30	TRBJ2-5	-	AWSVGQIIQETQY
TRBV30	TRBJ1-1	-	ACPGQGAIEAF
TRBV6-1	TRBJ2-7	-	ASRTTSAGLEQY
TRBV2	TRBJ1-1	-	ASSEGLTAF
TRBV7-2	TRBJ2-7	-	ASSGGQGVSYEQY
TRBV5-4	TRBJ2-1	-	ASSRGTSGGYNEQF
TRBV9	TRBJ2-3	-	ASSVAKRGFGTDTQY
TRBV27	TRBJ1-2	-	ASSGQGPYGYT
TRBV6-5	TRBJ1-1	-	ASSPGQGATEAF
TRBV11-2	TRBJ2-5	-	ASSRDTKETQY
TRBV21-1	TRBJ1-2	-	ASSKSRQDRYYGYT
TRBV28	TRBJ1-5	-	ASSPSQGHQPQH
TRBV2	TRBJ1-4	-	ASRRGQGTNEKLF
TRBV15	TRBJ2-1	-	ATSRARYNEQF
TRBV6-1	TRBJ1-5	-	ASSGQSSNQPQH
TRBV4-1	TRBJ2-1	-	ASSPNSGSTYNEQF
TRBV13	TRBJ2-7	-	ASSLGLGTGVYEQY
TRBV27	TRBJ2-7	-	ASRLVGGYEQY
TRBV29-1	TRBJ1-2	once	SVGSGQLYGYT
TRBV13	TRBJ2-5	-	ASSLRGEETQY
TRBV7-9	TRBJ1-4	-	ASSLAGGAGEKLF
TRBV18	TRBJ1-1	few	ASSPPRVGMNTEAF
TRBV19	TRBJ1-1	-	ASIRFRGRDTEAF
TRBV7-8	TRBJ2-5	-	ASSTRGGRETQY
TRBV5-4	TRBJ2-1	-	ASSQGTSGSAHLREQF
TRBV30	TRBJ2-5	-	AWSKLADVWYQETQY
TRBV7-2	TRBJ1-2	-	ASSLEWPGYT
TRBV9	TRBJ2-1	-	ASSGLAGFINEQF
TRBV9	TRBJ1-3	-	ASSGQSSGNTIY
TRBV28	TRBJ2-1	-	ASSSPGTGPYNEQF
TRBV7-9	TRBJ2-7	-	ASSPPGQGSYEQY
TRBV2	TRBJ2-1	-	ASSETGRAIEQF
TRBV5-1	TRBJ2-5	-	ASSSTGTKETQY
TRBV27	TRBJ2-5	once	ASSWLASRETQY
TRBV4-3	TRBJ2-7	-	ASSKQTGYEQY
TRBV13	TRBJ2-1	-	ASSYPPTGFRLSNEQF